The 21 T cell receptor beta chains reported below all come from one sample, sequenced in a study of CD8+ T cells in alopecia areata (dated by TCRdb to the late 2010s). Library preparation used the immunoSEQ multiplex PCR assay. RNA was extracted from all samples and reverse transcribed into cDNA, which served as template for TCR sequencing. As stored in TCRdb, this immuneACCESS dataset retains in-frame rearrangements with V and J assigned. A fraction of the clones does not appear; measured against another copy, unresolved V genes explain less than half of the discrepancy, and the remainder lacks a known reason. In all, the sample holds fewer than 250,000 clones, and less than 50% of those were seen once. Jointly, the top ten make up approximately 2.9% of the sample. Explained via the paper, the treatment or condition label denotes: oral pan-JAK inhibitor, 5-10 mg twice daily. The sequenced sample was CD4+ T cells sorted from blood, obtained at roughly week 36, from a patient treated with tofacitinib. Receptors were obtained from a human donor with alopecia areata.

The chain is built from TRBV7-2 and TRBJ2-3; no firm D call. V was pared by 3 bases and J by 7 bases, with 5 bases between. This CDR3 is 11 amino acids long. In germline, CDR1 is SGHTA, CDR2 FQGNSA. The CDR3 loop is CASSLINTQYF. The CDR3 nucleotides read TGTGCCAGCAGCTTGATAAATACGCAGTATTTT.

The chain carries TRBV30 and TRBJ1-5; a weak D match, TRBD1 (6 bases). This CDR3 comprises 17 residues. The germline CDR1 and CDR2 sequences are GTSNPN and SVGIG (reference sequence). Trimming left V 2 bases short and J 0 bases short, with 17 bases between. The CDR3 here is CAWSKHQGSYSNQPQHF. CDR3 coding DNA: TGTGCCTGGAGTAAACACCAGGGGAGTTATAGCAATCAGCCCCAGCATTTT.

The chain combines TRBV5-1 with TRBJ1-1, with D tentatively TRBD1 (5 bases). Between the trimmed V and J ends, which lost 3 bases and 5 bases, there was a span of 11 bases. Germline loops: CDR1 SGHRS, CDR2 YFSETQ. CDR3 length equals 13 residues. The CDR3 nucleotides are TGCGCCAGCAGCTACTTAGAGGGGACTGAAGCTTTCTTT. It yields the protein CASSYLEGTEAFF.

This clone occurred a few times. The chain recombines TRBV2 with TRBJ2-7, with TRBD2 matching over 10 bases. The CDR3 consists of 15 residues. The trim removed 6 bases at V and 3 bases at J, leaving 8 bases unmatched. Germline-derived CDR1 and CDR2 are SNHLY and FYNNEI. The CDR3 region is CASRYLAGEFYEQYF. The CDR3 coding sequence is TGTGCCAGCAGGTATCTAGCGGGAGAATTCTACGAGCAGTACTTC.

This clone was counted between two and nine times. At the DNA level, this CDR3 is encoded by other sequences in the same sample as well. This sequence joins TRBV29-1 and TRBJ2-7, with D hard to call. This CDR3 is built from 11 residues. Trimming took 3 bases from V and 7 from J, leaving 10 bases between them. The V gene's germline CDR1 is SQVTM and CDR2 ANQGSEA. The CDR3 region has the DNA TGCAGCGTTGAGGGGAAGAGGGAGCAGTACTTC. It translates to CSVEGKREQYF.

The rearrangement links TRBV4-3 to TRBJ2-5, with unresolved D. The CDR3 consists of 14 residues. Germline V gene data show CDR1 as LGHNA and CDR2 as YSLEER. V was clipped by 1 base and J by 5 bases, with 11 bases between them. CDR3 sequence: CASSQVPSLETQYF. CDR3 nucleotides: TGCGCCAGCAGCCAAGTTCCCAGCCTGGAGACCCAGTACTTC.

The genes are TRBV7-2 and TRBJ2-5; D is undetermined. V dropped 2 bases and J dropped 2 bases, with 12 bases sitting between them. The CDR3 contains 15 residues. The germline CDR1 and CDR2 sequences are SGHTA and FQGNSA. The CDR3 region has the DNA TGTGCCAGCAGCTTAAATAGTAGGAGACAAGAGACCCAGTACTTC. This encodes CASSLNSRRQETQYF.

The chain combines TRBV4-1 with TRBJ1-4; no definite D call. The CDR3 is 12 amino acids. The germline V gene encodes CDR1 MGHRA and CDR2 YSYEKL. Trimming cost V 4 bases and J 7 bases, with 7 bases left between them. The CDR3 nucleotides are TGCGCCAGCAGCCCATCTGGTGAAAAACTGTTTTTT. Translated, it gives CASSPSGEKLFF.

V is TRBV27 and J is TRBJ1-1; TRBD1 is a possible D gene (6 bases). Trimming cost V 10 bases and J 7 bases, with 16 bases left between them. This CDR3 contains 12 residues. Germline CDR1 reads MNHEY; CDR2 reads SMNVEV (reference sequence). As DNA, the CDR3 is TGTGCCACCGAGGGGGGGCAAGGTGAAGCTTTCTTT. Its protein product is CATEGGQGEAFF.

V is TRBV9 and J is TRBJ2-4; D is possibly TRBD1 (6 bases). From germline, CDR1 is SGDLS and CDR2 YYNGEE. V was shortened by 2 bases and J by 0 bases, with 30 bases between the two germline ends. This CDR3 is 22 amino acids long. In DNA, the CDR3 is TGTGCCAGCAGCGTCCACCCCCATCTCGACAGGCCGGGTTCGATAGCCAAAAACATTCAGTACTTC. This gives the protein CASSVHPHLDRPGSIAKNIQYF. Variable domain in full (rest from reference TRBV9 and TRBJ2-4): DSGVTQTPKHLITATGQRVTLRCSPRSGDLSVYWYQQSLDQGLQFLIQYYNGEERAKGNILERFSAQQFPDLHSELNLSSLELGDSALYFCASSVHPHLDRPGSIAKNIQYFGAGTRLSVL.

The rearrangement joins TRBV28 to TRBJ2-5, with 7 nucleotides matching TRBD1. CDR1 is MDHEN and CDR2 is SYDVKM in the germline V gene. The V segment lost 4 bases and the J segment 4 bases; nucleotides outside the gene matches: 9. CDR3 size: 15 residues. CDR3 in amino acids: CASSSPGRGRETQYF. CDR3 sequence (DNA): TGTGCCAGCAGTTCCCCGGGCAGGGGGAGAGAGACCCAGTACTTC.

This clone has just a few counts. This sequence joins TRBV18 and TRBJ2-7; TRBD2 is a possible D gene (5 bases). V dropped 6 bases and J dropped 7 bases, with 19 bases sitting between them. CDR1 KGHSH and CDR2 LQKENI come from the germline V gene. There are 14 residues in the CDR3. CDR3 residues: CASSAGVNVLEQYF. CDR3 sequence (DNA): TGTGCCAGCTCGGCCGGGGTTAATGTGTTGGAGCAGTACTTC.

The chain recombines TRBV7-2 with TRBJ1-1; TRBD1 matches 7 bases. J gave up 3 bases and V 5 bases, and 9 bases lay outside the gene matches. CDR3 size: 15 residues. CDR1 is SGHTA, CDR2 FQGNSA, per germline. The CDR3, as DNA: TGTGCCAGCAGCCCCTGGACAGGAGGGCACACTGAAGCTTTCTTT. Protein product: CASSPWTGGHTEAFF.

CDR3 protein: CAWRWDTNTEAFF. The CDR3 region has the DNA TGTGCCTGGAGGTGGGACACCAACACTGAAGCTTTCTTT. The chain uses TRBV30 and TRBJ1-1, with D possibly being TRBD1 (6 bases). CDR1 is GTSNPN, CDR2 SVGIG, per germline (reference sequence). Between the trimmed V and J ends, which lost 3 bases and 2 bases, there was a span of 10 bases. The CDR3 has 13 amino acids.

This clone was observed a handful of times. The sample has other DNA sequences that encode this CDR3 too. The chain has TRBV7-2 and TRBJ2-7, with D unclear. The germline gives CDR1 SGHTA, CDR2 FQGNSA. CDR3 size: 12 residues. Trimming removed 5 bases from V and 1 base from J, with 6 bases in between. The CDR3 protein is CASSRSSYEQYF. The CDR3 nucleotides read TGTGCCAGCAGCCGTTCTTCCTACGAGCAGTACTTC.

This clone showed up just once. The CDR3, as DNA: TGCAGCGTTGATCAAACCGACAGAAGCTACACCTTC. Translating it yields CSVDQTDRSYTF. The chain combines TRBV29-1 with TRBJ1-2, with a possible D match to TRBD1 (5 bases). The CDR3 has 12 amino acids. The V gene lost 3 bases and the J gene lost 9 bases, with 14 bases spanning the gap. The germline V gene encodes CDR1 SQVTM and CDR2 ANQGSEA.

J is TRBJ2-7 and V is TRBV7-9; 8 positions match TRBD2. The CDR3 contains 15 residues. The V gene end was trimmed by 6 bases and the J gene end by 1 base; junction bases not matched to a gene: 8. Germline V lookup: CDR1 SEHNR, CDR2 FQNEAQ (reference sequence). DNA of the CDR3: TGTGCCAGCAGTCGGCCGGGACTAGGGTCCTACGAGCAGTACTTC. This sequence encodes CASSRPGLGSYEQYF.

The V and J genes are TRBV29-1 and TRBJ1-1, with 7 bases identical to TRBD1. Germline assignment: CDR1 SQVTM and CDR2 ANQGSEA. The CDR3 has 13 residues. The ends lost 6 bases at V and 5 bases at J; junction bases unmatched: 9. CDR3 nucleotide sequence: TGCAGCGTAAAGACAGGGAAGGGGACTGAAGCTTTCTTT. Translated, it gives CSVKTGKGTEAFF.

This chain links TRBV11-2 with TRBJ1-4; D not resolved. The CDR3 totals 14 residues. Looked up from germline, CDR1 is SGHAT and CDR2 is FQNNGV. Trimming cost V 5 bases and J 8 bases, with 15 bases left between them. CDR3 sequence reads: CASSVGVGREKLFF. CDR3 DNA: TGTGCCAGCAGCGTTGGGGTTGGGAGAGAAAAACTGTTTTTT. The variable domain in full, with the rest retrieved from reference TRBV11-2 and TRBJ1-4, is EAGVAQSPRYKIIEKRQSVAFWCNPISGHATLYWYQQILGQGPKLLIQFQNNGVVDDSQLPKDRFSAERLKGVDSTLKIQPAKLEDSAVYLCASSVGVGREKLFFGSGTQLSVL.

The chain joins TRBV15 to TRBJ2-3, with a tentative D call TRBD2 (6 bases). V was clipped by 1 base and J by 0 bases, with 8 bases between them. This CDR3 is built from 15 residues. The germline V gene has CDR1 LNHNV and CDR2 YYDKDF (reference sequence). The CDR3: CATSRVSGSTDTQYF. DNA for the CDR3: TGTGCCACCAGCAGAGTGAGCGGGAGCACAGATACGCAGTATTTT.

The chain joins TRBV28 to TRBJ2-7, with TRBD2 matching 8 bases. Germline trimming cut 6 bases from V and 1 base from J; bases unmatched to any gene: 8. Germline CDR1 is MDHEN and CDR2 is SYDVKM. This CDR3 is built from 15 residues. DNA of the CDR3: TGTGCCAGCAGCTTGGCCGGGACTAGTTCCTACGAGCAGTACTTC. It translates to CASSLAGTSSYEQYF.